The rows below give T cell receptor beta chains drawn from one sample of a study of blood T cell repertoires in COVID-19. TCRdb's table, derived via immunoSEQ multiplex PCR, lists solely in-frame clones and lacks some. The sample has about 200,000 clones; around 82% are singletons. Sequenced material: PBMCs or T cells enriched from blood (not recorded which). These receptors originate from a man in his forties or fifties who had recovered from COVID-19. Each CDR3 is given with its conserved first and last residue. Each record gives: clone size, V gene, D gene, J gene, CDR3 DNA, CDR3 protein. D genes are given only for firm matches. Size is stated for part of the rows, as once, few or many counts, or as a class when the clone is expanded.

>.|TRBV4-2|.|TRBJ2-5
TGTGCCAGCAGCGTAGACTTTACAGGGTTAGAGACCCAGTACTTC
CASSVDFTGLETQYF
>once|TRBV28|TRBD1|TRBJ1-2
TGTGCCAGCAGCCCCGGGGGGACAGGGGTTTATGGCTACACCTTC
CASSPGGTGVYGYTF
>.|TRBV7-8|.|TRBJ1-1
TGTGCCAGCAGCTTATCAGGGCCGGACACTGAAGCTTTCTTT
CASSLSGPDTEAFF
>once|TRBV6-5|TRBD2|TRBJ2-5
TGTGCCAGCAGTTACTCTGTTAGCGGGGGTGTAGAGACCCAGTACTTC
CASSYSVSGGVETQYF
>.|TRBV6-5|.|TRBJ1-3
TGTGCCAGCAGTTACTCGTGGCAGGGGTCTGGAAACACCATATATTTT
CASSYSWQGSGNTIYF
>.|TRBV21-1|.|TRBJ1-1
TGTGCCAGCAGCAAAGGCGGGGAGGAGAGGACTGAAGCTTTCTTT
CASSKGGEERTEAFF
>.|TRBV10-3|.|TRBJ1-5
TGTGCCATCAGTGATACCGGGACACCGGGTCCCCAGCATTTT
CAISDTGTPGPQHF
>.|TRBV3-1/TRBV3-2|TRBD2|TRBJ2-1
TGTGCCAGCAGCCAAGGGGCTAGCGGGGGGGGCCGTAAGCAGTTCTTC
CASSQGASGGGRKQFF
>.|TRBV28|.|TRBJ1-6
TGTGCCAGCAGCCTCCAAGGGGGTAATTCACCCCTCCACTTT
CASSLQGGNSPLHF
>.|TRBV9|.|TRBJ2-5
TGTGCCAGCAGCCTTTCCGGGAAAGAGACCCAGTACTTC
CASSLSGKETQYF
>.|TRBV13|.|TRBJ1-1
TGTGCCAGCAGCTTAGGCCTTGAAGCTTTCTTT
CASSLGLEAFF
>once|TRBV24-1|TRBD1|TRBJ1-2
TGTGCCACCAGTGACAACCGGGACAGGGGATGCACCTTC
CATSDNRDRGCTF
>.|TRBV6-6|TRBD1|TRBJ1-6
TGTGCCAGCAGGCAGACAGGGGCCTCACCCCTCCACTTT
CASRQTGASPLHF
>.|TRBV4-2|TRBD1|TRBJ2-1
TGTGCCAGCAGCCAAGAAAAGGGACAGGGATACAATGAGCAGTTCTTC
CASSQEKGQGYNEQFF
>.|TRBV7-8|TRBD1|TRBJ1-5
TGTGCCAGCAGCTTAGGAGCCTGGACAGGGGCGAATCAGCCCCAGCATTTT
CASSLGAWTGANQPQHF
>.|TRBV25-1|TRBD2|TRBJ2-5
TGTGCCAGCAGTGCTCCGGGCGGGGGGGAGACCCAGTACTTC
CASSAPGGGETQYF
>.|TRBV5-4|.|TRBJ1-6
TGTGCCAGCAGCTGGGTCAGGGGTTCACCCCTCCACTTT
CASSWVRGSPLHF
>few|TRBV29-1|.|TRBJ1-1
TGCAGCGTACTAGGGGCAGGGACTTTGAACACTGAAGCTTTCTTT
CSVLGAGTLNTEAFF
>.|TRBV19|TRBD1|TRBJ1-1
TGTGCCAGTAGTACCCCAGGGGGAGCATGGGACACTGAAGCTTTCTTT
CASSTPGGAWDTEAFF
>few|TRBV12-3/TRBV12-4|TRBD1|TRBJ2-5
TGTGCCAGCAGTCCACAGGGGCTAGAGACCCAGTACTTC
CASSPQGLETQYF
>few|TRBV28|TRBD1|TRBJ1-5
TGTGCCAGCAGTCTTACCTACCATCAGGGGGCCAGCAATCAGCCCCAGCATTTT
CASSLTYHQGASNQPQHF
>.|TRBV29-1|.|TRBJ1-4
TGCAGCGTTGAAGGCGTGCAGGGAACTTCAACTAATGAAAAACTGTTTTTT
CSVEGVQGTSTNEKLFF
>.|TRBV27|.|TRBJ2-2
TGTGCCAGCAGTCGGGAAGTACGGACCGGGGAGCTGTTTTTT
CASSREVRTGELFF
>.|TRBV5-4|TRBD1|TRBJ1-1
TGTGCCAGCAGCTTGGGGGACAGTGGCACTGAAGCTTTCTTT
CASSLGDSGTEAFF
>.|TRBV24-1|TRBD1|TRBJ2-1
TGTGCCACCAGTGATAGGACAGGGGGGAATGAGCAGTTCTTC
CATSDRTGGNEQFF
>.|TRBV19|TRBD1|TRBJ1-1
TGTGCCAGTAGTATAGGGGGACAGCTAATGAACACTGAAGCTTTCTTT
CASSIGGQLMNTEAFF
>.|TRBV24-1|.|TRBJ1-6
TGTGCCACCCAGGGACTCACAAATTCACCCCTCCACTTT
CATQGLTNSPLHF
>.|TRBV7-9|TRBD1|TRBJ2-1
TGTGCCAGCAGCTTAAAGGGGACAGCTTACAATGAGCAGTTCTTC
CASSLKGTAYNEQFF
>.|TRBV2|TRBD1|TRBJ1-2
TGTGCCAGCAGTGTACAGGGGGCGGACTATGGCTACACCTTC
CASSVQGADYGYTF
>.|TRBV9|TRBD1|TRBJ2-1
TGTGCCAGCAGCGTCCGGGACAGGGCCTACAATGAGCAGTTCTTC
CASSVRDRAYNEQFF
>.|TRBV30|.|TRBJ2-3
TGTGCCTGGAGCGCGCCCGGTCTTAGCACAGATACGCAGTATTTT
CAWSAPGLSTDTQYF
>.|TRBV19|TRBD1|TRBJ1-5
TGTGCCAGTAGTATGGGGACAGCCGCCCAGCCCCAGCATTTT
CASSMGTAAQPQHF
>.|TRBV15|.|TRBJ2-4
TGTGCCACCAGCAGAGGGGGGGGCGGCCTTGCCAAAAACATTCAGTACTTC
CATSRGGGGLAKNIQYF
>once|TRBV5-1|TRBD2|TRBJ2-2
TGCGCCAGCAGCTTGGCCCAGCGGGGGGGCCGGACCGGGGAGCTGTTTTTT
CASSLAQRGGRTGELFF
>.|TRBV9|TRBD2|TRBJ2-7
TGTGCCAGCAGCGTAGAACCCAGCGGGGGGGGACGCGAGCAGTACTTC
CASSVEPSGGGREQYF
>.|TRBV15|.|TRBJ2-7
TGTGCCACCAGCAGAGGAGCCGAGGGCTACGAGCAGTACTTC
CATSRGAEGYEQYF
>.|TRBV9|TRBD1|TRBJ1-2
TGTGCCAGCAGTGTGGGACAGGGGGAATATGGCTACACCTTC
CASSVGQGEYGYTF
>.|TRBV5-1|TRBD1|TRBJ2-7
TGCGCCAGCAGCGAGACAGGGGTGGGCGAGCAGTACTTC
CASSETGVGEQYF
>medium-sized|TRBV7-2|.|TRBJ1-1
TGTGCCAGCAGAACCCACAGGAGCATGAACACTGAAGCTTTCTTT
CASRTHRSMNTEAFF
>.|TRBV7-9|.|TRBJ2-7
TGTGCCAGCAGCTTTATTGGCAGCTCCTACGAGCAGTACTTC
CASSFIGSSYEQYF
>.|TRBV30|.|TRBJ1-4
TGTGCCTGGAGTGTAGGGAGGGAAAAACTGTTTTTT
CAWSVGREKLFF
>.|TRBV3-1/TRBV3-2|.|TRBJ1-6
TGTGCCAGCAGCCAACAACGGTATAATTCACCCCTCCACTTT
CASSQQRYNSPLHF
>.|TRBV19|.|TRBJ2-7
TGTGCCAGTAGTAACCCTGAAGGGAGTTCCTACGAGCAGTACTTC
CASSNPEGSSYEQYF
>.|TRBV3-1/TRBV3-2|.|TRBJ2-2
TGTGCCAGCAGCCAATGGGCGGGCGCGAACACCGGGGAGCTGTTTTTT
CASSQWAGANTGELFF
>.|TRBV6-1|TRBD1|TRBJ1-2
TGTGCCAGCAGTGAAGTAGGGGGCGAATATGGCTACACCTTC
CASSEVGGEYGYTF
>few|TRBV27|TRBD1|TRBJ1-2
TGTGCCAGCAGCCCGACTCAGGGGGCGAGCTATGGCTACACCTTC
CASSPTQGASYGYTF
>once|TRBV11-2|.|TRBJ1-2
TGTGCCAGCAGCTTAGGACAGGCAGCACATGGCTACACCTTC
CASSLGQAAHGYTF
>once|TRBV20-1|TRBD1|TRBJ1-2
TGCAGTGCTAGTGCAGGGGGCGCGGGGTACTATGGCTACACCTTC
CSASAGGAGYYGYTF
>.|TRBV6-5|TRBD1|TRBJ1-2
TGTGCCAGCAGCCCACCGGGACAGGGGTTCTACACCTTC
CASSPPGQGFYTF
>.|TRBV5-5|TRBD1|TRBJ1-5
TGTGCCAGCAGCACCGGGACAGGGGTGGGTCAGCCCCAGCATTTT
CASSTGTGVGQPQHF
>.|TRBV5-1|TRBD1|TRBJ1-2
TGCGCCAGCAGCACCCGGACAGGATCTAACTATGGCTACACCTTC
CASSTRTGSNYGYTF
>.|TRBV5-5|.|TRBJ1-2
TGTGCCAGCAGCTTGGCGAGGGATTGGGGCTACACCTTC
CASSLARDWGYTF
>.|TRBV6-4|TRBD1|TRBJ1-5
TGTGCCAGCAGCCCACAGGGGAGCGGTCAGCCCCAGCATTTT
CASSPQGSGQPQHF
>.|TRBV12-3/TRBV12-4|.|TRBJ2-2
TGTGCCAGCAGCTCGAACACCGGGGAGCTGTTTTTT
CASSSNTGELFF
>few|TRBV28|.|TRBJ2-3
TGTGCCAGCAGTCCCCCCAAGAGTAGCACAGATACGCAGTATTTT
CASSPPKSSTDTQYF